This T cell receptor (beta chain) was identified in a study of blood T cell repertoires in COVID-19 (dated by TCRdb to about 2020). Background on the whole study: Collaborator samples came from the United States, Italy and Spain and covered acute and convalescent phases of COVID-19. The prospective study material was composed of cDNA or gDNA derived from T cells, B-cell-depleted T cells, or PBMCs. Subjects who had been exposed to COVID-19, were actively infected with it, or had recovered from it provided the deeply sampled blood TCRbeta repertoires that made up the dataset. A freely available public database, intended as a resource for researchers studying the immune response to SARS-CoV-2, is where the repertoires were released. The samples were drawn from the first 160 participants of the ongoing ImmuneRACE study and from under 1,500 subjects provided by 6 global collaborators. Sample metadata almost always included a de-identified subject ID, COVID-19 status, age in years and sex. HLA class I and class II types, where available, came from metadata supplied by the sample provider rather than from assay-based typing.

For CDR1 and CDR2, the germline V gene (reference sequence) lists LNHDA and SQIVND. V is trimmed back by 6 bases and J by 0 bases, and the junction contains 9 bases that no gene match accounts for. The CDR3 runs 17 amino acids, cysteine and phenylalanine included. Here the CDR3 DNA is all that survives: 51 bases in frame from base 1. The collaborating institutions used their own protocols to collect whole blood in K2EDTA tubes. For TCRbeta analysis, collaborators shipped samples in one of three forms: frozen whole blood, isolated PBMCs, or DNA extracted from either of those sample types. This clone was recorded a few times. Its antigen has not been determined. No quality values exist for individual bases; no much larger clone is one base distant. Here is what the overall study found, with its caveats: The amount of clinical and demographic metadata varied by source and participant and was provided uncurated.

The immunoSEQ Assay, a bias-controlled multiplex PCR, was used to amplify TCRbeta CDR3 regions from genomic DNA. The authors processed their data as follows. The number of nucleated cells in each sample was estimated by amplification of reference gene primers within the assay. Sequence reads were collapsed and filtered to measure the absolute abundance of every unique TCRbeta CDR3 rearrangement. Productive Simpson clonality was computed per sample as the square root of Simpson's diversity index over productive rearrangements. TCRdb retrieved this table from immuneACCESS and kept in-frame rearrangements only. Not all clones are present; in checked studies, unresolved V genes account for under half, and no reason is known for the remainder. That table supplies the V and J calls and clone size; D and trimming were determined from the DNA. The sample table records under 200,000 clones; around four fifths of these occur just once. The ten biggest clones cover approximately 6.2% of the sample.

The source of this sequence is a woman in her thirties or forties with acute or convalescent COVID-19. What was sequenced was peripheral blood. The chain joins TRBV19 to TRBJ1-4; 8 middle bases align to TRBD1. The nucleotides read TGTGCCAGTAGGATCGGACAGGGCCTTGCAACTAATGAAAAACTGTTTTTT. Its translation is CASRIGQGLATNEKLFF.